One sample yielded the 3 T cell receptor beta chains listed below, sequenced in a study of monozygotic twins with inflammatory bowel disease. From its re-call of the 5' RACE reads, TCRdb lists each CDR3 protein once, without DNA. The listing records 400,000 to 500,000 distinct CDR3 sequences. Sequencing was done on a sample of blood. These TCRs come from a human donor with ulcerative colitis or Crohn's disease, or a healthy co-twin of an affected twin (not recorded which).

The chain combines TRBV7-2 with TRBJ2-5; TCRdb returns TRBD2, unconfirmable since there is no DNA. The CDR3 consists of 17 residues. From germline, CDR1 is SGHTA and CDR2 FQGNSA. The CDR3 loop reads CASSLSSGRIIWETQYF.

The CDR3 spells CSAVGQGASYSNQPQHF. The J gene is TRBJ1-5, the V gene TRBV20-1; the TCRdb call, TRBD1, lacks DNA for checking. Germline V lookup: CDR1 DFQATT, CDR2 SNEGSKA (reference sequence). The CDR3 spans 17 residues.

The rearrangement uses TRBV5-6 and TRBJ1-5. The CDR3 consists of 12 residues. CDR1 and CDR2 from the germline V gene are SGHDT and YYEEEE. The CDR3 is CASRRGDQPQHF.